Shown below are 32 T cell receptor beta chains from a single sample sequenced in a study of T-cell memory formation after mild COVID-19. TCRdb reprocessed the 5' RACE reads with MiXCR, giving one entry per CDR3 protein. The repertoire holds around 150,000 distinct CDR3 sequences, with roughly 12% as singletons. The specimen sequenced was PBMCs or a T cell subset sorted from them (not recorded which). These receptors all come from a young man who had mild COVID-19 (a few samples of this study predate the infection). Cell type and time point are not known.

With respect to this clonotype: Mismatch with germline at one junction end may stem from a read error. The chain recombines TRBV3-1 with TRBJ1-2; no firm D call. This CDR3 region has 13 residues. Germline CDR1 is LGHDT and CDR2 is YNNKEL (reference sequence). The CDR3 region has the DNA TGTGCCAGCAGCCAAATACTGAACTCTGGCTACACCTTC. Translating gives CASSQILNSGYTF. Complete variable domain (other parts from reference TRBV3-1 and TRBJ1-2): DTAVSQTPKYLVTQMGNDKSIKCEQNLGHDTMYWYKQDSKKFLKIMFSYNNKELIINETVPNRFSPKSPDKAHLNLHINSLELGDSAVYFCASSQILNSGYTFGSGTRLTVV.

The chain carries TRBV4-1 and TRBJ1-4; D is possibly TRBD1 (5 bases). The CDR3 length is 16 residues. V was pared by 3 bases and J by 8 bases, with 19 bases between. CDR1 is MGHRA and CDR2 is YSYEKL in the germline V gene. The chain's CDR3 is CASSQSGTFTGEKLFF. CDR3 DNA: TGCGCCAGCAGCCAGTCAGGGACTTTTACGGGGGAAAAACTGTTTTTT.

The chain combines TRBV5-1 with TRBJ2-3, with D perhaps TRBD1 (6 bases). The CDR3 is 14 amino acids. Trimming shortened V by 4 bases and J by 2 bases, and 11 bases separated the two germline ends. Germline-derived CDR1 and CDR2 are SGHRS and YFSETQ. The CDR3 DNA is TGCGCCAGCAGCCCTGGACAGACCACAGATACGCAGTATTTT. Translation gives CASSPGQTTDTQYF.

This clonotype was detected a few times. J is TRBJ2-1 and V is TRBV6-6; D gene uncertain. The CDR3 is 11 residues long. V was cut by 2 bases and J by 8 bases, with 4 bases left in between. The germline V gene has CDR1 MNHNY and CDR2 SVGAGI (reference sequence). The CDR3: CASSYGYEQFF. DNA for the CDR3: TGTGCCAGCAGTTACGGGTATGAGCAGTTCTTC.

In this sample, this clonotype turned up a few times. V usage is TRBV2 and J usage is TRBJ2-7; TRBD1 is a possible D gene (6 bases). Germline values: CDR1 SNHLY, CDR2 FYNNEI. This CDR3 is 13 amino acids long. V dropped 7 bases and J dropped 3 bases, with 13 bases sitting between them. The CDR3 bases are TGTGCCAGCAACCCGGACAGACTCTACGAGCAGTACTTC. Translated, it gives CASNPDRLYEQYF.

The V gene is TRBV23-1, the J gene TRBJ1-6; maybe TRBD1 (5 bases). TRBV23-1 is marked as an open reading frame, function uncertain. Trimming took 0 bases from V and 9 from J, leaving 21 bases between them. CDR3 length: 18 amino acids. This CDR3 is CASSQSPPGTPIGSPLHF. The CDR3 region has the DNA TGCGCCAGCAGTCAATCCCCCCCGGGGACGCCCATCGGTTCACCCCTCCACTTT.

This clonotype was seen a few times. V gene TRBV5-1 combines with J gene TRBJ2-7; 7 positions match TRBD1. The germline gives CDR1 SGHRS, CDR2 YFSETQ. The V gene end was trimmed by 0 bases and the J gene end by 4 bases; junction bases not matched to a gene: 7. CDR3 size: 15 residues. CDR3 in amino acids: CASSLAPGRGYEQYF. The CDR3 DNA reads as TGCGCCAGCAGCTTGGCCCCCGGCAGGGGGTACGAGCAGTACTTC.

This clonotype has at least ten counts. The chain employs TRBV3-1 and TRBJ2-2, with no clear D. There are 14 residues in the CDR3. Germline CDR1 and CDR2: LGHDT and YNNKEL (reference sequence). Trimming took 2 bases from V and 6 from J, leaving 10 bases between them. CDR3 protein: CASSQFIAAGELFF. The CDR3, as DNA: TGTGCCAGCAGCCAATTCATAGCCGCCGGGGAGCTGTTTTTT.

This clonotype was counted a few times. This chain joins TRBV7-2 and TRBJ2-7; perhaps TRBD2 as D (7 bases). Germline V lookup: CDR1 SGHTA, CDR2 FQGNSA. The CDR3 spans 13 residues. V was cut by 3 bases and J by 6 bases, with 12 bases left in between. The CDR3 here is CASSFEGEGEQYF. The CDR3 region has the DNA TGTGCCAGCAGCTTTGAGGGGGAGGGCGAGCAGTACTTC.

This clonotype has more than one count but fewer than ten. The CDR3 DNA follows: TGTGCCAGCAGCATCCAGCGGGGGGGCGGGGAGACCCAGTACTTC. The encoded protein is CASSIQRGGGETQYF. The chain recombines TRBV7-2 with TRBJ2-5, with 10 bases lining up with TRBD2. The CDR3 length is 15 residues. J was trimmed by 5 bases and V by 5 bases; bases with no gene match: 8. Looked up from germline, CDR1 is SGHTA and CDR2 is FQGNSA.

This clonotype came up a few times. V and J are TRBV7-9 and TRBJ1-6; D is ambiguous. The V and J ends lost 1 base and 9 bases respectively, with 4 bases between them. This CDR3 is 12 amino acids long. CDR1 SEHNR and CDR2 FQNEAQ come from the germline V gene (reference sequence). The CDR3 coding sequence is TGTGCCAGCAGCTTAGGTATTTCACCCCTCCACTTT. This sequence encodes CASSLGISPLHF.

This clonotype was observed a few times. The chain joins TRBV20-1 to TRBJ1-2, with a possible D match to TRBD1 (6 bases). Trimming left V 6 bases short and J 2 bases short, with 13 bases between. CDR1 and CDR2 from the germline V gene are DFQATT and SNEGSKA (reference sequence). The CDR3 is 13 residues long. The CDR3: CSAAPGVNYGYTF. In DNA, the CDR3 is TGCAGTGCCGCTCCAGGGGTAAACTATGGCTACACCTTC.

This clonotype was seen repeatedly, ten times or more. The genes are TRBV6-6 and TRBJ1-2; 7 bases fit TRBD1. CDR3 length: 13 amino acids. V shed 7 bases, J shed 0 bases, and the junction held 2 bases outside the gene matches. Germline CDR1 is MNHNY and CDR2 is SVGAGI (reference sequence). CDR3 amino acids: CASTGQANYGYTF. CDR3 nucleotides: TGTGCCAGCACAGGACAGGCTAACTATGGCTACACCTTC.

This clonotype was seen more than once but under ten times. The chain carries TRBV6-5 and TRBJ1-2; 8 bases agree with TRBD1. With 3 bases clipped from V and 8 bases from J, the junction kept 5 bases outside the gene matches. The CDR3 has 13 residues. Per germline, CDR1 MNHEY and CDR2 SVGAGI. The CDR3 loop reads CASSYTQGGGYTF. The CDR3 region has the DNA TGTGCCAGCAGTTATACACAGGGGGGAGGCTACACCTTC.

CDR3 sequence: CASSIDWFEGYTF. The DNA for the CDR3 is TGTGCCAGTAGTATAGATTGGTTCGAGGGCTACACCTTC. This chain joins TRBV19 and TRBJ1-2; D gene uncertain. With 0 bases removed from V and 8 bases from J, the gap between germline ends came to 10 bases. The CDR3 runs 13 residues. CDR1 LNHDA and CDR2 SQIVND come from the germline V gene (reference sequence).

This chain joins TRBV18 and TRBJ2-5, with 10 bases aligning to TRBD1. CDR1 is KGHSH, CDR2 LQKENI, per germline. Unmatched junction bases numbered 11, after V lost 6 bases and J lost 4 bases. The CDR3 length is 16 residues. The CDR3 bases are TGTGCCAGCTCTCCCGGGACAGGGGCGAGCGGAGAGACCCAGTACTTC. Translating it yields CASSPGTGASGETQYF.

This clonotype was observed a handful of times. V is TRBV15 and J is TRBJ2-7; D is perhaps TRBD1 (6 bases). This CDR3 comprises 14 residues. Germline CDR1 LNHNV, CDR2 YYDKDF (reference sequence). The V end was cut by 0 bases, the J end by 3 bases, with 9 bases between. DNA of the CDR3: TGTGCCACCAGCAGAGAGCGGACAGACTACGAGCAGTACTTC. The encoded protein is CATSRERTDYEQYF.

This rearrangement joins TRBV14 to TRBJ1-2; 8 nucleotides match TRBD1. Germline CDR1 reads SGHDN; CDR2 reads FVKESK. J lost 4 bases, V lost 2 bases, and 6 bases had no gene match. This CDR3 contains 15 residues. The chain's CDR3 is CASSQWTGMIYGYTF. The CDR3 nucleotides read TGTGCCAGCAGCCAATGGACAGGGATGATCTATGGCTACACCTTC.

This clonotype was seen many times. V and J are TRBV10-3 and TRBJ2-1, with TRBD2 identical over 9 bases. Germline V gene sequence: CDR1 ENHRY, CDR2 SYGVKD. Germline trimming cut 8 bases from V and 8 bases from J; bases unmatched to any gene: 7. The length of the CDR3 is 13 residues. In DNA, the CDR3 is TGTGCCATCGGGACTAGCACTAATGATGAGCAGTTCTTC. This encodes CAIGTSTNDEQFF.

This sequence joins TRBV11-2 and TRBJ1-1; no firm D call. V lost 2 bases, J lost 6 bases, and 7 bases lay in between. CDR3 size: 12 residues. Germline V CDR1 and CDR2: SGHAT, FQNNGV. CDR3 region: CASSLYTAEAFF. The CDR3 coding sequence is TGTGCCAGCAGCTTATACACGGCTGAAGCTTTCTTT.

The V call is TRBV6-2 or TRBV6-3, the J call TRBJ1-2; 9 bases are a match to TRBD1. The CDR3 contains 18 residues. Germline V gives CDR1 MNHEY, CDR2 SVGEGT. Trimming took 6 bases from V and 4 from J; bases not matched to a gene: 18. CDR3 residues: CASSRNRPGQGSGYGYTF. Written as DNA, the CDR3 is TGTGCCAGCAGCCGAAACAGACCGGGACAGGGTTCTGGCTATGGCTACACCTTC.

In its sample, this clonotype was seen a few times. This rearrangement joins TRBV7-2 to TRBJ1-2; 11 nucleotides agree with TRBD1. CDR3 length: 16 amino acids. The V gene's germline CDR1 is SGHTA and CDR2 FQGNSA. Unmatched junction bases numbered 8, after V lost 4 bases and J lost 4 bases. The CDR3: CASSSSGTGGSYGYTF. The CDR3 nucleotides read TGTGCCAGCAGCTCATCCGGGACAGGGGGAAGCTATGGCTACACCTTC.

This clonotype was counted at least ten times. This chain connects TRBV5-1 to TRBJ1-1; tentative D call: TRBD1 (6 bases). This CDR3 is 14 amino acids long. CDR1 is SGHRS, CDR2 YFSETQ, per germline. Between the trimmed V and J ends, which lost 0 bases and 6 bases, there was a span of 12 bases. The CDR3 DNA reads as TGCGCCAGCAGCTTGGTATCAGGGGCCGCTGAAGCTTTCTTT. Its translation is CASSLVSGAAEAFF.

The chain uses TRBV6-1 and TRBJ2-7, with D hard to call. Germline V gene lookup returns CDR1 MNHNS and CDR2 SASEGT. Trimming removed 1 base from V and 0 bases from J, with 10 bases in between. The CDR3 spans 15 residues. This CDR3 reads CASSEVFRSSYEQYF. The CDR3 nucleotides read TGTGCCAGCAGTGAAGTTTTCCGGAGCTCCTACGAGCAGTACTTC.

This clonotype was seen a handful of times. For the CDR3, the DNA is TGTGCCAGCAGGGAGGTGTATAATTCACCCCTCCACTTT. The encoded protein is CASREVYNSPLHF. V usage is TRBV9 and J usage is TRBJ1-6; D ambiguous. With 5 bases removed from V and 4 bases from J, the gap between germline ends came to 7 bases. Germline CDR1 SGDLS, CDR2 YYNGEE. The CDR3 is 13 amino acids.

This clonotype appeared a single time. This chain connects TRBV20-1 to TRBJ1-1; D may be TRBD1 (5 bases). Deletions cut 6 bases from V and 5 bases from J, with 16 bases between. The germline gives CDR1 DFQATT, CDR2 SNEGSKA (reference sequence). The CDR3 loop spans 13 amino acids. The CDR3 DNA is TGCAGTGCCGTGCAGGGAGGAAAAACTGAAGCTTTCTTT. Translated, it gives CSAVQGGKTEAFF.

The rearrangement uses TRBV5-1 and TRBJ1-6; 9 nucleotides agree with TRBD1. The CDR3 covers 14 residues. Germline CDR1 is SGHRS and CDR2 is YFSETQ. V was pared by 4 bases and J by 15 bases, with 11 bases of the junction left unmatched. The CDR3 protein is CASSPGTGNRVLHF. The CDR3 DNA reads TGCGCCAGCAGCCCCGGGACAGGGAATAGGGTCCTCCACTTT.

This clonotype was observed a handful of times. J is TRBJ1-1 and V is TRBV7-3, with unresolved D. The CDR3 spans 13 residues. Germline V gene lookup returns CDR1 SGHTA and CDR2 FQGTGA. V lost 5 bases to trimming and J lost 3 bases, with 10 bases between them. This CDR3 reads CASSHMRDTEAFF. CDR3 bases: TGTGCCAGCAGCCATATGAGGGACACTGAAGCTTTCTTT.

The rearrangement links TRBV5-5 to TRBJ1-2; 7 bases agree with TRBD1. Germline loops: CDR1 SGHKS, CDR2 YYEKEE (reference sequence). The V gene end was trimmed by 4 bases and the J gene end by 7 bases; junction bases not matched to a gene: 10. CDR3 length: 14 residues. CDR3 in DNA: TGTGCCAGCAGCCCTCTAGACAGGGCTTTTGGCTACACCTTC. It translates to CASSPLDRAFGYTF. Drawing the rest from reference TRBV5-5 and TRBJ1-2, the complete variable domain is DAGVTQSPTHLIKTRGQQVTLRCSPISGHKSVSWYQQVLGQGPQFIFQYYEKEERGRGNFPDRFSARQFPNYSSELNVNALLLGDSALYLCASSPLDRAFGYTFGSGTRLTVV.

This chain joins TRBV20-1 and TRBJ1-2, with 7 bases identical to TRBD1. Per germline, CDR1 DFQATT and CDR2 SNEGSKA (reference sequence). Trimming at V came to 3 bases and at J to 5 bases, leaving 6 bases not matched to a gene. The CDR3 contains 13 residues. CDR3 amino acids: CSARLPGGYGYTF. The CDR3 region has the DNA TGCAGTGCTAGGCTCCCAGGGGGTTATGGCTACACCTTC.

The chain joins TRBV6-1 to TRBJ1-4, with TRBD1 identical over 7 bases. CDR3 length: 14 residues. J gave up 8 bases and V 7 bases, and 10 bases lay outside the gene matches. CDR1 is MNHNS and CDR2 is SASEGT in the germline V gene. The chain's CDR3 is CASTGDSRGEKLFF. The DNA for the CDR3 is TGTGCCAGCACTGGGGACAGTCGGGGGGAAAAACTGTTTTTT.

V is TRBV5-5 and J is TRBJ2-1; D uncertain. The V end was cut by 1 base, the J end by 0 bases, with 8 bases between. The CDR3 sequence is 15 residues long. Germline loops: CDR1 SGHKS, CDR2 YYEKEE (reference sequence). DNA of the CDR3: TGTGCCAGCAGCTTGCAGATCCCCTCCTACAATGAGCAGTTCTTC. This gives the protein CASSLQIPSYNEQFF.